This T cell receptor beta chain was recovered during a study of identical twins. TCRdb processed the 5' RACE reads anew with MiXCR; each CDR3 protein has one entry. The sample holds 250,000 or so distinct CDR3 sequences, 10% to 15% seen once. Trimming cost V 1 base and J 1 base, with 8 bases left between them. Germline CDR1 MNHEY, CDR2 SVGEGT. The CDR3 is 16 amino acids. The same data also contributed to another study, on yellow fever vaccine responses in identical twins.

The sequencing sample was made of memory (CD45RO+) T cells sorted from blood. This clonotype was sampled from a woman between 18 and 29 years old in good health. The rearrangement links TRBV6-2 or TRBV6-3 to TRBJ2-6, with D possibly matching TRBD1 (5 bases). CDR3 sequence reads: CASSYFPGSGANVLTF. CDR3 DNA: TGTGCCAGCAGTTACTTCCCAGGGTCTGGGGCCAACGTCCTGACTTTC.